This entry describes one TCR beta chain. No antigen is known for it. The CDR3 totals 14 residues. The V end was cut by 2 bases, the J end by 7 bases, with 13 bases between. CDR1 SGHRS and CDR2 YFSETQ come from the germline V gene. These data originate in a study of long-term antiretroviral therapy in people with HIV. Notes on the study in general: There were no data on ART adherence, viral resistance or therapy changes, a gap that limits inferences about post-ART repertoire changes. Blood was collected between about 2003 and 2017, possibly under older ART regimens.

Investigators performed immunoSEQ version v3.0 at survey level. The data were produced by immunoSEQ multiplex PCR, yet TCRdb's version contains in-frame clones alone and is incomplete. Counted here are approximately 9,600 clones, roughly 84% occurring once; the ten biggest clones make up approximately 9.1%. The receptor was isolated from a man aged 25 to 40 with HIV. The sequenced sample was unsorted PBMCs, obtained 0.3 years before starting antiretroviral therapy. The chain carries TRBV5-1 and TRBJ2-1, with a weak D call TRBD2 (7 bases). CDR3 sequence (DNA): TGCGCCAGCAGCTTCGGGGGGCAGGGGAATGAGCAGTTCTTC. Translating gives CASSFGGQGNEQFF.